The rows below give T cell receptor beta chains drawn from one sample of a study of T cell changes during pregnancy in multiple sclerosis. Clones were read by immunoSEQ multiplex PCR, and TCRdb kept only the in-frame ones, dropping some. Among fewer than 70,000 clones listed, around 92% were seen once. This specimen was CD8+ T cells from peripheral blood mononuclear cells, taken in the third trimester of pregnancy. The source is a female donor in good health, enrolled as a control in a pregnancy study. The CDR3 runs from the conserved cysteine through the conserved F or W. Each record gives: J gene, V gene, clone size, D gene, CDR3 DNA, CDR3 protein. D genes are given only for firm matches. Expanded clones get a size class; other rows say once, few or many, or leave the size out.

j_gene: TRBJ1-2
v_gene: TRBV5-1
abundance: -
d_gene: TRBD1
CDR3nt: TGCGCCAGCAGCGGGGAGGACAGGGTTAACTATGGCTACACCTTC
CDR3aa: CASSGEDRVNYGYTF

j_gene: TRBJ1-1
v_gene: TRBV4-3
abundance: -
d_gene: -
CDR3nt: TGCGCCAGCAGCCAGGGAGATATGGCCACTGAAGCTTTCTTT
CDR3aa: CASSQGDMATEAFF

j_gene: TRBJ2-2
v_gene: TRBV29-1
abundance: -
d_gene: TRBD1
CDR3nt: TGCAGCGTGCTGGACAGGGGGCCCGAAATGATCACCGGGGAGCTGTTTTTT
CDR3aa: CSVLDRGPEMITGELFF

j_gene: TRBJ1-2
v_gene: TRBV4-1
abundance: -
d_gene: TRBD1
CDR3nt: TGCGCCAGCAGCCAAGCAACCGGGACAGGGGGCGGATTTTATGGCTACACCTTC
CDR3aa: CASSQATGTGGGFYGYTF

j_gene: TRBJ2-3
v_gene: TRBV29-1
abundance: -
d_gene: TRBD1
CDR3nt: TGCAGCGTTCCTCAACAGTTGGGACAGATCACAGATACGCAGTATTTT
CDR3aa: CSVPQQLGQITDTQYF

j_gene: TRBJ2-7
v_gene: TRBV11-2
abundance: -
d_gene: TRBD1
CDR3nt: TGTGCCAGCAGCTTGGGGGGACAGGGATACGAGCAGTACTTC
CDR3aa: CASSLGGQGYEQYF

j_gene: TRBJ2-5
v_gene: TRBV9
abundance: -
d_gene: TRBD2
CDR3nt: TGTGCCAGCAGCCCCTCCTTCGGGGGGGGGCTTAAGACCCAGTACTTC
CDR3aa: CASSPSFGGGLKTQYF

j_gene: TRBJ1-2
v_gene: TRBV7-8
abundance: -
d_gene: TRBD1
CDR3nt: TGTGCCAGCAGCTTAAACCGACAGGGAGGATTTACTAACTATGGCTACACCTTC
CDR3aa: CASSLNRQGGFTNYGYTF

j_gene: TRBJ1-2
v_gene: TRBV4-2
abundance: -
d_gene: -
CDR3nt: TGTGCCAGCAGCCAAGATTCACGGGTGGCAAGTGGCTACACCTTC
CDR3aa: CASSQDSRVASGYTF

j_gene: TRBJ2-1
v_gene: TRBV30
abundance: -
d_gene: TRBD1
CDR3nt: TGTGCCTGTCGGGACAGGGAATTCAATGAGCAGTTCTTC
CDR3aa: CACRDREFNEQFF

j_gene: TRBJ2-3
v_gene: TRBV6-4
abundance: few
d_gene: TRBD2
CDR3nt: TGTGCCAGCAGTGGAAGCGGGGGGGCAACAGATACGCAGTATTTT
CDR3aa: CASSGSGGATDTQYF

j_gene: TRBJ2-7
v_gene: TRBV7-9
abundance: -
d_gene: TRBD2
CDR3nt: TGTGCCAGCAGCCCCCACGGAGCGGGGGACTCCTACGAGCAGTACTTC
CDR3aa: CASSPHGAGDSYEQYF

j_gene: TRBJ2-7
v_gene: TRBV19
abundance: -
d_gene: TRBD1
CDR3nt: TGTGCCAGTAGTCCGGGACAGAGACTTGTGGAGCAGTACTTC
CDR3aa: CASSPGQRLVEQYF

j_gene: TRBJ1-1
v_gene: TRBV27
abundance: -
d_gene: TRBD1
CDR3nt: TGTGCCAGCAGCCCAGGGGGTGGGTACACTGAAGCTTTCTTT
CDR3aa: CASSPGGGYTEAFF

j_gene: TRBJ1-3
v_gene: TRBV7-2
abundance: -
d_gene: -
CDR3nt: TGTGCCAGCAGCTCCACTTCATTGGGCGGGTTTGGAAACACCATATATTTT
CDR3aa: CASSSTSLGGFGNTIYF

j_gene: TRBJ2-1
v_gene: TRBV15
abundance: -
d_gene: TRBD2
CDR3nt: TGTGCCACCAGCAGACCTATCGGGGGGGCCTCCTACAATGAGCAGTTCTTC
CDR3aa: CATSRPIGGASYNEQFF

j_gene: TRBJ2-1
v_gene: TRBV7-9
abundance: -
d_gene: TRBD1
CDR3nt: TGTGCCAGCAGCCCCGGGACAGGGACCTACAATGAGCAGTTCTTC
CDR3aa: CASSPGTGTYNEQFF

j_gene: TRBJ1-1
v_gene: TRBV4-1
abundance: -
d_gene: -
CDR3nt: TGCGCCAGCAGCCAAGGGCCGCCGTTTGGCACTGAAGCTTTCTTT
CDR3aa: CASSQGPPFGTEAFF

j_gene: TRBJ2-7
v_gene: TRBV30
abundance: -
d_gene: -
CDR3nt: TGTGCCTGGAGTGTAAGGGGGGGTTCCTACGAGCAGTACTTC
CDR3aa: CAWSVRGGSYEQYF

j_gene: TRBJ1-1
v_gene: TRBV5-1
abundance: -
d_gene: -
CDR3nt: TGCGCCAGCAGCTTGACTTCCAACACTGAAGCTTTCTTT
CDR3aa: CASSLTSNTEAFF

j_gene: TRBJ2-7
v_gene: TRBV19
abundance: -
d_gene: -
CDR3nt: TGTGCCAGTAGTACCCGGGACACCTCATACGAGCAGTACTTC
CDR3aa: CASSTRDTSYEQYF

j_gene: TRBJ1-2
v_gene: TRBV4-2
abundance: -
d_gene: TRBD1
CDR3nt: TGTGCCAGCAGCTTCACAGGGGGAGGCTACACCTTC
CDR3aa: CASSFTGGGYTF

j_gene: TRBJ2-7
v_gene: TRBV27
abundance: -
d_gene: TRBD2
CDR3nt: TGTGCCAGCAGTTTAGGGGCGGGAGAAGGACGGCAGTACTTC
CDR3aa: CASSLGAGEGRQYF

j_gene: TRBJ2-7
v_gene: TRBV4-2
abundance: once
d_gene: -
CDR3nt: TGTGCCAGCAGCCAAGATTCGGGGGAGCAGTACTTC
CDR3aa: CASSQDSGEQYF

j_gene: TRBJ2-3
v_gene: TRBV5-1
abundance: -
d_gene: TRBD2
CDR3nt: TGCGCCAGCAGCTTGGGGATAGCGGGGGGAAGCACAGATACGCAGTATTTT
CDR3aa: CASSLGIAGGSTDTQYF

j_gene: TRBJ1-5
v_gene: TRBV10-3
abundance: -
d_gene: TRBD1
CDR3nt: TGTGCCATCAGCGGGGACAGCTTAAGCAATCAGCCCCAGCATTTT
CDR3aa: CAISGDSLSNQPQHF

j_gene: TRBJ1-2
v_gene: TRBV5-4
abundance: once
d_gene: -
CDR3nt: TGTGCCAGCAGCTCCAATTCCGGGACATACTTTTATGGCTACACCTTC
CDR3aa: CASSSNSGTYFYGYTF

j_gene: TRBJ2-7
v_gene: TRBV25-1
abundance: -
d_gene: TRBD1
CDR3nt: TGTGCCAGCAGTCATGGGACAGGGGACTACGAGCAGTACTTC
CDR3aa: CASSHGTGDYEQYF

j_gene: TRBJ2-7
v_gene: TRBV29-1
abundance: once
d_gene: -
CDR3nt: TGCAGCGCGTTACACCGCTCCTACGAGCAGTACTTC
CDR3aa: CSALHRSYEQYF

j_gene: TRBJ2-7
v_gene: TRBV27
abundance: -
d_gene: TRBD1
CDR3nt: TGTGCCAGCAGTTTATCCGGACAGGGGTTGCCCTACGAGCAGTACTTC
CDR3aa: CASSLSGQGLPYEQYF

j_gene: TRBJ2-1
v_gene: TRBV5-5
abundance: -
d_gene: -
CDR3nt: TGTGCCAGCAGACCAGGTTACTACAATGAGCAGTTCTTC
CDR3aa: CASRPGYYNEQFF

j_gene: TRBJ1-1
v_gene: TRBV7-2
abundance: -
d_gene: -
CDR3nt: TGTGCCAGCAGCACACAACGGTCGAAACAGATAAACACTGAAGCTTTCTTT
CDR3aa: CASSTQRSKQINTEAFF

j_gene: TRBJ2-3
v_gene: TRBV9
abundance: -
d_gene: -
CDR3nt: TGTGCCAGCAGCGGGAAGCGGGCGAGCACAGATACGCAGTATTTT
CDR3aa: CASSGKRASTDTQYF

j_gene: TRBJ2-7
v_gene: TRBV30
abundance: -
d_gene: -
CDR3nt: TGTGCCTGGAGTGTAGAACAGGATGGCTACGAGCAGTACTTC
CDR3aa: CAWSVEQDGYEQYF

j_gene: TRBJ1-4
v_gene: TRBV19
abundance: few
d_gene: TRBD1
CDR3nt: TGTGCCAGTAGGCCAGGGGGCGCGTATGAAAAACTGTTTTTT
CDR3aa: CASRPGGAYEKLFF

j_gene: TRBJ2-1
v_gene: TRBV2
abundance: -
d_gene: TRBD1
CDR3nt: TGTGCCAGCACCCCGGGACAGGGGTATATTGATGAGCAGTTCTTC
CDR3aa: CASTPGQGYIDEQFF

j_gene: TRBJ2-2
v_gene: TRBV7-2
abundance: -
d_gene: TRBD1
CDR3nt: TGTGCCAGCAGCTTAGGGACGACAGGGGAAACCGGGGAGCTGTTTTTT
CDR3aa: CASSLGTTGETGELFF

j_gene: TRBJ2-5
v_gene: TRBV7-9
abundance: -
d_gene: TRBD1
CDR3nt: TGTGCCAGCAGCACGGGACAGGAGACCCAGTACTTC
CDR3aa: CASSTGQETQYF

j_gene: TRBJ1-1
v_gene: TRBV7-9
abundance: -
d_gene: TRBD1
CDR3nt: TGTGCCAGCAGCTTAGCCCCTAGACAGGGGCTGAACACTGAAGCTTTCTTT
CDR3aa: CASSLAPRQGLNTEAFF

j_gene: TRBJ2-4
v_gene: TRBV15
abundance: -
d_gene: -
CDR3nt: TGTGCCACCAGCAGAAGTAGCCTAGGAGCCAAAAACATTCAGTACTTC
CDR3aa: CATSRSSLGAKNIQYF

j_gene: TRBJ1-1
v_gene: TRBV7-9
abundance: -
d_gene: TRBD1
CDR3nt: TGTGCCAGCAGCGGCAGACAGGGGAACACTGAAGCTTTCTTT
CDR3aa: CASSGRQGNTEAFF

j_gene: TRBJ2-5
v_gene: TRBV4-1
abundance: -
d_gene: TRBD2
CDR3nt: TGCGCCAGCAGCCAAGATGGGGAGCGGGGCGCTGACAGAGAGACCCAGTACTTC
CDR3aa: CASSQDGERGADRETQYF

j_gene: TRBJ2-3
v_gene: TRBV27
abundance: -
d_gene: TRBD2
CDR3nt: TGTGCCAGCAGTCTTGGGAGGCTAGCGGAGGATACGCAGTATTTT
CDR3aa: CASSLGRLAEDTQYF

j_gene: TRBJ1-4
v_gene: TRBV9
abundance: -
d_gene: -
CDR3nt: TGTGCCAGCAGCGTTAACAGGGCAGCTAATGAAAAACTGTTTTTT
CDR3aa: CASSVNRAANEKLFF

j_gene: TRBJ2-3
v_gene: TRBV19
abundance: -
d_gene: -
CDR3nt: TGTGCCAGTGTGCCCTCGGGACTCACCACAGATACGCAGTATTTT
CDR3aa: CASVPSGLTTDTQYF

j_gene: TRBJ1-1
v_gene: TRBV11-2
abundance: -
d_gene: -
CDR3nt: TGTGCCAGCAGCTTCGCTGGGCCCACGGCTGAAGCTTTCTTT
CDR3aa: CASSFAGPTAEAFF

j_gene: TRBJ2-5
v_gene: TRBV10-3
abundance: -
d_gene: -
CDR3nt: TGTGCCATCAGTGAGTCTAATGTGGCTTTGGACCAAGAGACCCAGTACTTC
CDR3aa: CAISESNVALDQETQYF

j_gene: TRBJ2-7
v_gene: TRBV13
abundance: -
d_gene: -
CDR3nt: TGTGCCAGCAGCGGTAGCGGATCCTCCTACGAGCAGTACTTC
CDR3aa: CASSGSGSSYEQYF

j_gene: TRBJ2-3
v_gene: TRBV7-3
abundance: -
d_gene: TRBD2
CDR3nt: TGTGCCAGCAGCCCTACTCCGGGACTAGCGTCCCCAGATACGCAGTATTTT
CDR3aa: CASSPTPGLASPDTQYF

j_gene: TRBJ2-7
v_gene: TRBV6-5
abundance: -
d_gene: -
CDR3nt: TGTGCCAGCTGGAGACAGGGAGGTTTGTCGTACGAGCAGTACTTC
CDR3aa: CASWRQGGLSYEQYF

j_gene: TRBJ2-2
v_gene: TRBV19
abundance: -
d_gene: -
CDR3nt: TGTGCCAGTTCGACCCGGGACACACTCTGGAGCAGCACCGGGGAGCTGTTTTTT
CDR3aa: CASSTRDTLWSSTGELFF

j_gene: TRBJ2-7
v_gene: TRBV6-5
abundance: -
d_gene: -
CDR3nt: TGTGCCAGCACCCTGAACGTCGACAGTGAGGAGCAGTACTTC
CDR3aa: CASTLNVDSEEQYF

j_gene: TRBJ1-2
v_gene: TRBV13
abundance: -
d_gene: TRBD1
CDR3nt: TGTGCCAGCAGCCCCGGGACAGCCCATGGCTACACCTTC
CDR3aa: CASSPGTAHGYTF